This T cell receptor beta chain was sequenced during a study of OX40 agonist ivuxolimab in advanced cancers. The wider study: Patients' therapy was ivuxolimab, an antibody that acts as an agonist of OX40 (CD134). The group had a mean age of around 60 years, ranged from about 23 to 85, and was 80% to 90% male. The study, taken as a whole, reports: Partial responders at 0.1-3.0 mg/kg had among the lowest clonal expansion.

On this clone itself: What it recognizes is unknown.

CDR1 is PRHDT, CDR2 FYEKMQ, per germline (reference sequence). V lost 5 bases and J 12 bases, leaving 14 bases between the germline ends. This CDR3 contains 12 residues. The table came from immunoSEQ multiplex PCR; TCRdb's copy has only in-frame clones and leaves some out. This table holds tens of thousands of clones, about nine tenths found once. This sample comprised CD4+ or CD8+ T cells sorted from blood, obtained in a trial of the OX40 agonist ivuxolimab. The V call is TRBV13, the J call TRBJ2-1, with D perhaps TRBD2 (7 bases). The clonotype was recovered from an adult with an advanced solid tumor such as melanoma, head and neck, liver or kidney cancer. This CDR3 reads CASSPGEGRQFF. DNA of the CDR3: TGTGCCAGCAGCCCAGGGGAGGGGAGGCAGTTCTTC.